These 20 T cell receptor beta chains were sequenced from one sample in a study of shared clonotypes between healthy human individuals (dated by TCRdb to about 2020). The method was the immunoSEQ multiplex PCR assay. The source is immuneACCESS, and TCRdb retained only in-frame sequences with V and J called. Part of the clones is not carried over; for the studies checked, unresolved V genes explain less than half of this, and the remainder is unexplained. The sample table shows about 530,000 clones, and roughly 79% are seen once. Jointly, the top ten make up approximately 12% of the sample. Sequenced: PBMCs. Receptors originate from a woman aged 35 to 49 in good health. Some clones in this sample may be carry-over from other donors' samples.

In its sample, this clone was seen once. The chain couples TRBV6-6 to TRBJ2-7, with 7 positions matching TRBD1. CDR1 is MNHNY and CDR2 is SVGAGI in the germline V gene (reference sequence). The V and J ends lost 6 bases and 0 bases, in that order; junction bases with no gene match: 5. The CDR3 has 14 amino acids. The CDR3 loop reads CASRFTGDSYEQYF. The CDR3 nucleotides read TGTGCCAGCAGGTTTACAGGGGACTCCTACGAGCAGTACTTC.

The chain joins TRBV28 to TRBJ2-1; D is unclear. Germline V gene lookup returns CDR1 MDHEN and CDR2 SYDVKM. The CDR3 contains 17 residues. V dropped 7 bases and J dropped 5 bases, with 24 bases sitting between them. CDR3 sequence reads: CASNTEGLGSKHNEQFF. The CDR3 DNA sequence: TGTGCCAGCAACACGGAAGGTTTGGGATCCAAGCACAATGAGCAGTTCTTC.

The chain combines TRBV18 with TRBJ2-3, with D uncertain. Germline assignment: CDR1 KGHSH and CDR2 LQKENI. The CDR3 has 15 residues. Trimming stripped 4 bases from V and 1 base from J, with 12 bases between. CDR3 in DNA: TGTGCCAGCTCACAGCCGGGTCTCGGCACAGATACGCAGTATTTT. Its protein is CASSQPGLGTDTQYF.

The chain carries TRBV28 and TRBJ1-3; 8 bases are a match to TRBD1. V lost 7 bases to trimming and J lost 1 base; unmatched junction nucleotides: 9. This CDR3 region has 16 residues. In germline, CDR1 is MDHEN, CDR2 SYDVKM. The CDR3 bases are TGTGCCAGCAAATTGGGGGGACAGGCATCTGGAAACACCATATATTTT. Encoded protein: CASKLGGQASGNTIYF.

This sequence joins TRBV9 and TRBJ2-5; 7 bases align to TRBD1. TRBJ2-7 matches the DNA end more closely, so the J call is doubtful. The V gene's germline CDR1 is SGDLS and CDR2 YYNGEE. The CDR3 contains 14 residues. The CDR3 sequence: CASSVSTGAYEQYF. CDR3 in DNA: TGTGCCAGCAGCGTATCAACAGGGGCCTACGAGCAGTACTTC.

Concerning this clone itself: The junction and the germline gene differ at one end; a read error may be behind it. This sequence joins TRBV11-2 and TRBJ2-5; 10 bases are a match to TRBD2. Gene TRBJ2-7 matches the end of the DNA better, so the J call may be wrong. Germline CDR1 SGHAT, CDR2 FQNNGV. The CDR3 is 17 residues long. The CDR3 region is CASSIELAGSGRDEQYF. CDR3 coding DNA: TGTGCCAGCAGCATAGAACTAGCGGGGAGTGGGAGGGACGAGCAGTACTTC.

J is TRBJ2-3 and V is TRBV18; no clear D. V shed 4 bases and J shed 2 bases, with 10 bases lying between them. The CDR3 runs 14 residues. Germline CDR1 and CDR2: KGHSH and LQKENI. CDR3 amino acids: CASSQLGNTDTQYF. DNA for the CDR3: TGTGCCAGCTCACAACTCGGAAACACAGATACGCAGTATTTT.

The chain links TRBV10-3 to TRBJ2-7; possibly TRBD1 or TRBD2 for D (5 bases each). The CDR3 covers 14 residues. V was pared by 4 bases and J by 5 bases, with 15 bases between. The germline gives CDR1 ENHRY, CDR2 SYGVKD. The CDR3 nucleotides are TGTGCCATCAGTGCGGGACGTAGGGTGGACGAGCAGTACTTC. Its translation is CAISAGRRVDEQYF.

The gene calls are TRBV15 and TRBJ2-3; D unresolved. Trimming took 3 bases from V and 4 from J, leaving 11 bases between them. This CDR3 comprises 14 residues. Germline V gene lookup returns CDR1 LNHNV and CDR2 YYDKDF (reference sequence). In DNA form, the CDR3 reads TGTGCCACCAGCAGGGCTCGAGCACCAGATACGCAGTATTTT. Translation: CATSRARAPDTQYF.

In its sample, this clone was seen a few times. The CDR3 DNA follows: TGTGCCAGCAGTTATTCCGAAGGCGTCGGTGAGCAGTTCTTC. This codes for CASSYSEGVGEQFF. This chain links TRBV6-5 with TRBJ2-1; no reliable D call. The V end was cut by 3 bases, the J end by 9 bases, with 15 bases between. Germline values: CDR1 MNHEY, CDR2 SVGAGI. The CDR3 extends over 14 amino acids.

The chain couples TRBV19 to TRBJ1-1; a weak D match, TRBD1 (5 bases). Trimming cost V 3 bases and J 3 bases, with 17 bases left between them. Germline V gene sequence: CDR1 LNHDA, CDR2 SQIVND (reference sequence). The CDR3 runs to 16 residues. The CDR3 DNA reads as TGTGCCAGTAGTATTCGAGGGGTCCCGGGCGACACTGAAGCTTTCTTT. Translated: CASSIRGVPGDTEAFF.

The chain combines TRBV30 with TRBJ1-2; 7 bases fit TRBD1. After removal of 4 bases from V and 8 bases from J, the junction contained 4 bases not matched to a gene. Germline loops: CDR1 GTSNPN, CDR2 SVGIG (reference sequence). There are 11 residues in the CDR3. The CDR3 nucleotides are TGTGCCTGGAACAGGGGACAGGGCTACACCTTC. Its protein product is CAWNRGQGYTF.

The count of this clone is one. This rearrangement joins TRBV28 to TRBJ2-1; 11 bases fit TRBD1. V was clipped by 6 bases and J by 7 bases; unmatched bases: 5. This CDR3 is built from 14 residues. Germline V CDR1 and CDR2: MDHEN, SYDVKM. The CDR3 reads CASSSRDRGNEQFF. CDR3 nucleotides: TGTGCCAGCAGCTCCCGGGACAGGGGGAATGAGCAGTTCTTC.

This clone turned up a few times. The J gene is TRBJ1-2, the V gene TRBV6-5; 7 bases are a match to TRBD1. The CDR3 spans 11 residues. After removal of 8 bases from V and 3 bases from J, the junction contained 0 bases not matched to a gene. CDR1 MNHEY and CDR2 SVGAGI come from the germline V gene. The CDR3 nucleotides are TGTGCCAGCGGGACAGACTATGGCTACACCTTC. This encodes CASGTDYGYTF.

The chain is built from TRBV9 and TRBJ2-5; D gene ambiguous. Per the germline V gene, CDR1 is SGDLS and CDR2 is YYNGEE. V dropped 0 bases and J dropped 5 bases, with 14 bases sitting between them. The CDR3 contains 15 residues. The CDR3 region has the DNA TGTGCCAGCAGCGTAGGTTCAGGCCGTCGGGAGACCCAGTACTTC. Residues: CASSVGSGRRETQYF.

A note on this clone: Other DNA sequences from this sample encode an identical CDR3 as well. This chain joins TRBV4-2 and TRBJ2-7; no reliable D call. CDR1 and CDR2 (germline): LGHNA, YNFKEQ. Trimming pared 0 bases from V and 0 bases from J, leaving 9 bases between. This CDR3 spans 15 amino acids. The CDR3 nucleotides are TGTGCCAGCAGCCAAGAGTCTGGCAGCTCCTACGAGCAGTACTTC. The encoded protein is CASSQESGSSYEQYF.

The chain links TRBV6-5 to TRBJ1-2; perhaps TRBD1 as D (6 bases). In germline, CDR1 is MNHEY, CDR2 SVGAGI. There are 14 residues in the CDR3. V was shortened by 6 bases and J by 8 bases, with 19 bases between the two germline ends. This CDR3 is CASSYMDSLEGYTF. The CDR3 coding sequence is TGTGCCAGCAGCTACATGGACAGCCTGGAAGGCTACACCTTC.

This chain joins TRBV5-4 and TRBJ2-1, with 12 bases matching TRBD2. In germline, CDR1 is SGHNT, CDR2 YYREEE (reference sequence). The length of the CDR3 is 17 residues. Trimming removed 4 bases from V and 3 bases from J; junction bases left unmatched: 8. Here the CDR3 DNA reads TGTGCCAGCAGCCGAGGACTAGCGGGAAGTATCTACAATGAGCAGTTCTTC. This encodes CASSRGLAGSIYNEQFF.

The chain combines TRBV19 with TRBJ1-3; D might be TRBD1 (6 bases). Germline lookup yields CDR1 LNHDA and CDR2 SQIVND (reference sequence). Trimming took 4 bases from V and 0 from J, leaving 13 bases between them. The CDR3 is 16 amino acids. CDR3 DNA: TGTGCCAGTAGTACCGACAGGACCCTCTCTGGAAACACCATATATTTT. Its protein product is CASSTDRTLSGNTIYF.

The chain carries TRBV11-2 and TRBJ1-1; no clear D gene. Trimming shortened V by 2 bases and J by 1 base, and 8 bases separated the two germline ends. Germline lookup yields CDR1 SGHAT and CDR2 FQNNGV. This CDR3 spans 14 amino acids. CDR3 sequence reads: CASSLFRTNTEAFF. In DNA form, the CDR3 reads TGTGCCAGCAGCTTATTTAGGACGAACACTGAAGCTTTCTTT.